The clone carrying this TCR beta chain has a handful of counts. Its antigen is not known. Aged about 6 to 100, donors were systemically healthy Caucasians from Russia. The V end was cut by 0 bases, the J end by 5 bases, with 5 bases between. CDR1 is KGHSY, CDR2 FQNENV, per germline. This CDR3 is built from 13 residues. PCR was performed a second time for about 7 to 11 cycles using a sample-barcoded 5' primer and a J-beta primer mix. Each cDNA was tagged by a template-switch adaptor containing 12 random nucleotides. Every sample gave at least 2.5 million paired-end reads containing CDR3. Via MiXCR, TCRdb re-called the 5' RACE reads, giving one row per CDR3 protein. The table records more than 550,000 distinct CDR3 sequences, about 24% of them present only once. These data are taken from a study of blood T cells in healthy people across ages. Study results and limitations: While age rose, TCR beta diversity per million T cells dropped in a roughly linear way.

Source material: blood. This TCR was recovered from a man between 65 and 85 years old in good health. The chain couples TRBV16 to TRBJ2-1; D uncertain. The CDR3 coding sequence is TGTGCCAGCAGCCAATCAAGGAACAATGAGCAGTTCTTC. Protein product: CASSQSRNNEQFF.